This T cell receptor (beta chain) was recorded in a study of spatial heterogeneity in lung cancer (dated 2019 in TCRdb). For the wider study: More beta-chain than alpha-chain transcripts were consistently detected, likely reflecting higher beta-chain transcript abundance. In the raw uncorrected reads, each unique combination of TCR and UMI appeared on average more than ten times. In non-small cell lung cancer, the study quantitatively compared TCR alpha and beta repertoires across several tumor regions, matched nontumor lung, and blood. The study linked features of the TCR repertoire to counts of nonsynonymous mutations, which were determined by whole-exome sequencing of tumor tissue. Both alpha and beta chains were TCR-sequenced in samples taken at surgery, namely 220 tumor regions, 64 matched nontumor lung samples and approximately 58 PBMC samples. Summary of the overall study and its limitations: Additional single-cell paired TCR alpha and beta sequencing was considered necessary to confirm, at a functional level, the hypothesis that regional TCRs recognize regional mutations. Ubiquitous expanded tumor TCRs were detected in blood more often at tumor resection than at routine follow-up.

Taken from the germline V gene, the CDR1 and CDR2 loops are SNHLY and FYNNEI. For this chain, trimming is 6 bases at the V end and 8 bases at the J end, and the number of junction bases without a gene match is 5. From its cysteine to its phenylalanine, the CDR3 spans 13 amino acids. Only the CDR3 region is kept as DNA, spanning 39 bases read in frame from base 1. Details on this clonotype: The clone's antigen remains unknown. No base-level quality is on record; no much larger clone is a single base apart.

Library preparation used 5' RACE. TCRdb names NextSeq 500 as the instrument used. The TCR library protocol attached a unique molecular identifier to each TCR cDNA molecule to allow correction of PCR and sequencing errors. Turning to the authors' computational methods: TCR identification, UMI-based error correction and CDR3 extraction were performed with Decombinator tools. TCRs above a frequency of 2 per 1,000, corresponding to the top 1% of the tumor frequency distribution, were defined as expanded. Rényi diversity was computed with the R vegan package after subsampling each repertoire 100 times to 5,000 TCRs. To build CDR3 similarity networks, amino acid triplet string-kernel similarity was used, and CDR3s were connected when their pairwise similarity was above 0.82. TCRdb trimmed public reads at Q25 via fastp, called clones via MiXCR and kept in-frame beta chains. Identical CDR3 protein sequences are pooled into one entry, listed with their most common genes and DNA. The V and J calls reflect TCRdb's pipeline rather than the authors' work. This sample has about 95,000 distinct CDR3 sequences in its table, and roughly 10% of those were observed once. The ten largest make up less than 9% of the sample.

In the paper's terms, the time point label means: sample taken at primary tumor resection. Whole RNA extracted from tumor and nontumor lung tissue, or from cryopreserved PBMC samples, was used for TCR sequencing without cell sorting. The donors were 70 or so patients from the lung TRACERx cohort who had early-stage, untreated non-small cell lung cancer. Patients were selected for TCR sequencing only if sufficient RNA was available from at least two tumor regions. The TCR originated in a male donor with early-stage non-small cell lung cancer. The material sequenced was PBMCs, taken at surgery. The chain links TRBV2 with TRBJ2-2, and TRBD1 aligns with 8 junction nucleotides. CDR3 sequence: CASSGDRGGELFF. The nucleotide sequence reads TGTGCCAGCAGCGGTGACAGGGGTGGGGAGCTGTTTTTT.